This T cell receptor beta chain was sequenced in a study of shared clonotypes between healthy human individuals. Germline assignment: CDR1 MNHNS and CDR2 SASEGT. The CDR3 covers 16 residues. V trimming: 4 bases; J trimming: 1 base; junction bases outside the gene matches: 7. CD45RA+ naive and CD45RA-negative memory subsets were separated from CD4+ cells. In the source study's methods: Sequence data from immunoSEQ were junction-only and lacked quality scores; consequently, filtering differed. The assay was immunoSEQ multiplex PCR, and TCRdb's table has in-frame clones only and misses some. V and J calls and clone size are copied from that table; D and trimming were computed from the DNA. The sample shows 190,000 or so clones, approximately 60% of them seen only once.

This rearrangement joins TRBV6-1 to TRBJ2-7; 10 nucleotides align to TRBD1. The clonotype was recovered from a young man in good health. Sequencing input: memory CD4+ T cells sorted from blood. Subset noted: CD45RA-negative fraction. DNA for the CDR3: TGTGCCAGCAGTGTGGAATCGGGACAGGGGTCCTACGAGCAGTACTTC. As protein: CASSVESGQGSYEQYF.